This T cell receptor (beta chain) was observed in a study of T cell responses to AZD1222 COVID-19 vaccine. Whole-study results and caveats: Regions 160-218 and 743-854 held dominance among vaccine-associated CD4 TCRs, which spanned spike.

As regards this clone: The antigen is undetermined.

The CDR3 is made up of 16 amino acids. Germline CDR1 and CDR2: LNHDA and SQIVND (reference sequence). J was trimmed by 5 bases and V by 3 bases; bases with no gene match: 12. Using immunoSEQ multiplex PCR, the repertoire was profiled, and TCRdb retains in-frame clones only, with some absent. The data contain about 120,000 clones, around 94% of them singletons. The TCR was taken from an adult who received the AZD1222 COVID-19 vaccine. Sequencing was performed on peripheral blood, taken 28 days after the second AZD1222 dose. The rearrangement joins TRBV19 to TRBJ2-5, with 7 positions matching TRBD2. The CDR3 protein is CASSMGGGLRFETQYF. DNA for the CDR3: TGTGCCAGTAGTATGGGGGGGGGACTCCGCTTTGAGACCCAGTACTTC.